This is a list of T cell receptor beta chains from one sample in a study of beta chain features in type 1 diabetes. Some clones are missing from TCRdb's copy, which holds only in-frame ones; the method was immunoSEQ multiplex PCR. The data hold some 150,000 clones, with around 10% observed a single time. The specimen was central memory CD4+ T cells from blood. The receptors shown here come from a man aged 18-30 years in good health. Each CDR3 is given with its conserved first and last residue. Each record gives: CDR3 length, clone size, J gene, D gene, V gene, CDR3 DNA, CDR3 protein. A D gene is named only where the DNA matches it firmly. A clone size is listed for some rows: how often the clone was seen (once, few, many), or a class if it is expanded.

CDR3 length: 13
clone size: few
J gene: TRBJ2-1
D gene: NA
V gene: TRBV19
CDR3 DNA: TGTGCCAGTAGTATGGTCAGGAGGAATGAGCAGTTCTTC
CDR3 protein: CASSMVRRNEQFF

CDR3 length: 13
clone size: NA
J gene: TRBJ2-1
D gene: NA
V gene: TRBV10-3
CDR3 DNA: TGTGCCATCACCCTGAGAGCCGGGGATGAGCAGTTCTTC
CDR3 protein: CAITLRAGDEQFF

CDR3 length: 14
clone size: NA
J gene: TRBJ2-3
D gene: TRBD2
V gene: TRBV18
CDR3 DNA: TGTGCCAGCTCACCACTAGCGGGAGCAGATACGCAGTATTTT
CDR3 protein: CASSPLAGADTQYF

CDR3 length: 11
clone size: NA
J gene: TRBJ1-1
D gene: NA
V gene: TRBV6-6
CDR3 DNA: TGTGCCAGCAGGATGAGGGGGGAAGCTTTCTTT
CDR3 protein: CASRMRGEAFF

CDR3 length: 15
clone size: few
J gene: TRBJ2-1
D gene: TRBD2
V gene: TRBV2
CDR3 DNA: TGTGCCAGCACCGCGGGGGGGGTCTCCTACAATGAGCAGTTCTTC
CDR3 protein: CASTAGGVSYNEQFF

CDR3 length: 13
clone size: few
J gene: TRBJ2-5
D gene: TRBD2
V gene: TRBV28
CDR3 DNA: TGTGCCAGCAGCCGGGAAGCGGGGAAGACCCAGTACTTC
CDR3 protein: CASSREAGKTQYF

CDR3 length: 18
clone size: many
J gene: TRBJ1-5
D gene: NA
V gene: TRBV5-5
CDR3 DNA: TGTGCCAGCAGCCCCGCCAACCCGGGGACCTATAGCAATCAGCCCCAGCATTTT
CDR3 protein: CASSPANPGTYSNQPQHF

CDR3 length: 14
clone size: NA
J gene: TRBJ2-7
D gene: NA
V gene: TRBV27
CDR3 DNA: TGTGCCAGCAGTTTATCCCAGGACAGTTACGAGCAGTACTTC
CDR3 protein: CASSLSQDSYEQYF

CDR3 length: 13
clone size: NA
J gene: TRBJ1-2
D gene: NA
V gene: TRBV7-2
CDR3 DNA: TGTGCCAGCAGCCTGGGGGTTAACTATGGCTACACCTTC
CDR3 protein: CASSLGVNYGYTF

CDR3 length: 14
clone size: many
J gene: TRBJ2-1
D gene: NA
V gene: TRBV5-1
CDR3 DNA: TGCGCCAGCAAGTTAAGCGGGCCGTACAATGAGCAGTTCTTC
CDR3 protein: CASKLSGPYNEQFF

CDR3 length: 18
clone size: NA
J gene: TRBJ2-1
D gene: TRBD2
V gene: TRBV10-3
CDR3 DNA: TGTGCCATCACTCAGCGACTAGCGGAGACGAGCTCCTACAATGAGCAGTTCTTC
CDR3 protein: CAITQRLAETSSYNEQFF

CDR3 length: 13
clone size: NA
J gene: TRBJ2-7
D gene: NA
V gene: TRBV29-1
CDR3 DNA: TGCAGCGTTGATATTTCAGGGACTTACGAGCAGTACTTC
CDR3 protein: CSVDISGTYEQYF

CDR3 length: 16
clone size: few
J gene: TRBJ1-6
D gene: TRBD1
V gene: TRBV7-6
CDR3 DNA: TGTGCCAGCAGCTTGGGCAGGGGGTCCGGGAATTCACCCCTCCACTTT
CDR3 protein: CASSLGRGSGNSPLHF

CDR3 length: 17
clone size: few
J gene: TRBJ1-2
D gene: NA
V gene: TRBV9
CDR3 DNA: TGTGCCAGCAGCGTAGGGTTCGGGGTGACTTATAACTATGGCTACACCTTC
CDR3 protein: CASSVGFGVTYNYGYTF

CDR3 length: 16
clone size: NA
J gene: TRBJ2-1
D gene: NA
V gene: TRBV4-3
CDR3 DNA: TGCGCCAGCAGCTTAAACCCCCACAGGGAGAGGAATGAGCAGTTCTTC
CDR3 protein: CASSLNPHRERNEQFF

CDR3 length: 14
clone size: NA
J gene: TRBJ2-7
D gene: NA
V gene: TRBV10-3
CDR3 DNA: TGTGCCATCAGTGAGGAGAGGGTACGCTACGAGCAGTACTTC
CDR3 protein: CAISEERVRYEQYF

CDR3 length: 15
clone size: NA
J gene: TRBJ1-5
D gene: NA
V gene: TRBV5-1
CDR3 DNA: TGCGCCAGCAGCCCGGACGGACGGGGCAATCAGCCCCAGCATTTT
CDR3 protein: CASSPDGRGNQPQHF

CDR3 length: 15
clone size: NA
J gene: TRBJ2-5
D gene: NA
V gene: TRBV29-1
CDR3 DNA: TGCAGCGTTGAGGGGAGGGAGGGGGCGGAAGAGACCCAGTACTTC
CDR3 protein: CSVEGREGAEETQYF

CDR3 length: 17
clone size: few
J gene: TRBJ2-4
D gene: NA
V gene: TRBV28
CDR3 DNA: TGTGCCAGCAGTTTACTCGGACAACCGCTAGCCAAAAACATTCAGTACTTC
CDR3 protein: CASSLLGQPLAKNIQYF

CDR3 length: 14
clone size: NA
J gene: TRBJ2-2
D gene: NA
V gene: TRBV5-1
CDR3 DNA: TGCGCCAGCAGCTCCCAGGGATACACCGGGGAGCTGTTTTTT
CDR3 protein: CASSSQGYTGELFF

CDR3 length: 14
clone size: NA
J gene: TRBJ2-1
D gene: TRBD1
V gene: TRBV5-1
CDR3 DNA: TGCGCCAGCAGCCCGCCGGACAGGGGGAATGAGCAGTTCTTC
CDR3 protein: CASSPPDRGNEQFF

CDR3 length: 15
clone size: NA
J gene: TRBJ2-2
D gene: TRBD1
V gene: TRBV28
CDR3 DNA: TGTGCCAGCAGTTTGGACAGGGGAGCCACCGGGGAGCTGTTTTTT
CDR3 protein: CASSLDRGATGELFF

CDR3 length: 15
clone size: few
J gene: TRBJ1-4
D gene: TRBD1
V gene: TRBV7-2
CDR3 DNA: TGTGCCAGCAGCTTAGTCGCAGGGGGCAATGAAAAACTGTTTTTT
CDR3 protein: CASSLVAGGNEKLFF

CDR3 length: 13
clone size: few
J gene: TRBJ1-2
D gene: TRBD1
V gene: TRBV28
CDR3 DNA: TGTGCCAGCAGACCGACAGGGAATGATGGCTACACCTTC
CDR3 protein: CASRPTGNDGYTF

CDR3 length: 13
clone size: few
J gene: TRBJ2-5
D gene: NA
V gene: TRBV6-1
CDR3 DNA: TGTGCCAGCAGTGTCCACAGGAAAGAGACCCAGTACTTC
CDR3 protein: CASSVHRKETQYF

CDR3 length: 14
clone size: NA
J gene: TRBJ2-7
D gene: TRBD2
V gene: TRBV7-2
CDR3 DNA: TGTGCCAGCAGCCCCGGGACTAGGCGGGACGAGCAGTACTTC
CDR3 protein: CASSPGTRRDEQYF

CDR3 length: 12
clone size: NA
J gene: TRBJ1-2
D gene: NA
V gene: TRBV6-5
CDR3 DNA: TGTGCCAGCAGTGGCTGGGGATCAGGATACACCTTC
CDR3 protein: CASSGWGSGYTF

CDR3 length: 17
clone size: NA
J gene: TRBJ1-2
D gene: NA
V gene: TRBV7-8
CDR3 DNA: TGTGCCAGCAGCTTAGCCGGTCGATGGGGTCGCATTGGTGGCTACACCTTC
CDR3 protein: CASSLAGRWGRIGGYTF

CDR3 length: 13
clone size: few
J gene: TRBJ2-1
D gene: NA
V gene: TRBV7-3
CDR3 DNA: TGTGCCAGCAGCGGCAGGGGTACGAATGAGCAGTTCTTC
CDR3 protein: CASSGRGTNEQFF

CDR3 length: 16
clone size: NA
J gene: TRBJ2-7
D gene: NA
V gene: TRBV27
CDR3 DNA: TGTGCCAGCAGTTTTTACAGGGCCGGGATTTCCTACGAGCAGTACTTC
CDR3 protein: CASSFYRAGISYEQYF

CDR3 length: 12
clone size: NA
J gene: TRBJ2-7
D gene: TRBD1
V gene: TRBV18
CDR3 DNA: TGTGCCAGCTCACACAGGGGGCGGGAGCAGTACTTC
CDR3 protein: CASSHRGREQYF

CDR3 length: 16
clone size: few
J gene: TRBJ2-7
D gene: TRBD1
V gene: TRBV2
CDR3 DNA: TGTGCCAGCAGGCGGACAGGGGCCCTCAGCTCCTACGAGCAGTACTTC
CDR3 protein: CASRRTGALSSYEQYF

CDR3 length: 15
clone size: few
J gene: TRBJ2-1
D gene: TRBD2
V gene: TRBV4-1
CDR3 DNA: TGCGCCAGCAGCCAAGATTACACTAGCGGGAGGGCCGTGCTCTTC
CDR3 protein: CASSQDYTSGRAVLF

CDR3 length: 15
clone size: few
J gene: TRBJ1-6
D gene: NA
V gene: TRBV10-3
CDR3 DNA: TGTGCCATCAGTGTAAAGGGGGTTAGTAATTCACCCCTCCACTTT
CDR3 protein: CAISVKGVSNSPLHF

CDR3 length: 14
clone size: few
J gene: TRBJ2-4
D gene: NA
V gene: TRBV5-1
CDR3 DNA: TGCGCCAGCCGCGGTGCGGGGGCCAAAAACATTCAGTACTTC
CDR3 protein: CASRGAGAKNIQYF

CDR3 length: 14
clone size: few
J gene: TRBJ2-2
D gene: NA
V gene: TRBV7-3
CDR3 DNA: TGTGCCAGCAGCTTCGTGGCCAACACCGGGGAGCTGTTTTTT
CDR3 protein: CASSFVANTGELFF

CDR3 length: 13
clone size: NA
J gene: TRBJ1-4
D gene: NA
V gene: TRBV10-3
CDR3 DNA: TGTGCCATCAGTGGGACAGCGAATGAAAAACTGTTTTTT
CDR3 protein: CAISGTANEKLFF

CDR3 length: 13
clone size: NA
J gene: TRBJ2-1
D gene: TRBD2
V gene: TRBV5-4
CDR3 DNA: TGTGCCAGCAGCCCCACACTAGCGGGCTCGCAGTTCTTC
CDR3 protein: CASSPTLAGSQFF

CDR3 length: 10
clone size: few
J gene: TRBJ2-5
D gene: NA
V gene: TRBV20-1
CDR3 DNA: TGCAGTGCTAGGCGGGAGACCCAGTACTTC
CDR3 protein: CSARRETQYF

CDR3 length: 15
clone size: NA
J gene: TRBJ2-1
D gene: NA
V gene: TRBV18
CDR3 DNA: TGTGCCAGCTCACCGACCCAACTTCGGGACAATGAGCAGTTCTTC
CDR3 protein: CASSPTQLRDNEQFF

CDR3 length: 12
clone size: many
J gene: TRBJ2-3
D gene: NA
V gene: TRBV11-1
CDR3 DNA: TGTGCCAGCAGCCCTGTCCCAGATACGCAGTATTTT
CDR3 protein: CASSPVPDTQYF

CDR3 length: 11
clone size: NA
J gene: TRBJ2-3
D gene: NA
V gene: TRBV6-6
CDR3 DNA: TGTGCCAGCAGTTATGGGGATACGCAGTATTTT
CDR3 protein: CASSYGDTQYF

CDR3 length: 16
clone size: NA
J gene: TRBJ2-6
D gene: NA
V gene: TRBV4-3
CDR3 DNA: TGCGCCAGCAGCCAAGACGAGTACTCTGGGGCCAACGTCCTGACTTTC
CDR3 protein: CASSQDEYSGANVLTF

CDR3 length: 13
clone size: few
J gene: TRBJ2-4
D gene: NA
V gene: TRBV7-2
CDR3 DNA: TGTGCCAGCAGCTCCTTCAGCCAAAACATTCAGTACTTC
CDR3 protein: CASSSFSQNIQYF

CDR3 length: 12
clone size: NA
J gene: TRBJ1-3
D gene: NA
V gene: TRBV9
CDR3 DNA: TGTGCCAGCAAGGGGCCTGGAAACACCATATATTTT
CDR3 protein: CASKGPGNTIYF

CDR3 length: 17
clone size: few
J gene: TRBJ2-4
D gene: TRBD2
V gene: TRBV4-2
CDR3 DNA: TGTGCCAGCAGCCTCGGGACTAGCGGGTTAGCCAAAAACATTCAGTACTTC
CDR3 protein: CASSLGTSGLAKNIQYF

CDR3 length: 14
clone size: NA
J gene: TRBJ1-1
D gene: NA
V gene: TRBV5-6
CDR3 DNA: TGTGCCAGCAGTTTCCTGGTCGAAGGCACTGAAGCTTTCTTT
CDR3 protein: CASSFLVEGTEAFF

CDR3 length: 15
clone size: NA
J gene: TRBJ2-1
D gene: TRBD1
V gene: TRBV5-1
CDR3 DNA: TGCGCCAGCAGCTTCGGACAGGCAAAATACAATGAGCAGTTCTTC
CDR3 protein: CASSFGQAKYNEQFF

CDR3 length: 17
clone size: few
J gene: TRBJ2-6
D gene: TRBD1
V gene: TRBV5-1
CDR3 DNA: TGCGCCAGCATACTGGGACAGAGAAACTCTGGGGCCAACGTCCTGACTTTC
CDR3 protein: CASILGQRNSGANVLTF

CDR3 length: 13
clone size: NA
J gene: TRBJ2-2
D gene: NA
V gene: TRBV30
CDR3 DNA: TGTGCCTGGAGAAGACCGGGCACCGGGGAGCTGTTTTTT
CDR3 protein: CAWRRPGTGELFF

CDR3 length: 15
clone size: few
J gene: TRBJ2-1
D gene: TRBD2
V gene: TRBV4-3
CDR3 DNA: TGCGCCAGCAGCCAAGAGCTAGCGGGACACAATGAGCAGTTCTTC
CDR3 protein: CASSQELAGHNEQFF

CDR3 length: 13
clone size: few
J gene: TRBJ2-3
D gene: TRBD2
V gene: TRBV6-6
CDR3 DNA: TGTGCCGGACAGACTAGCGGTACAGATACGCAGTATTTT
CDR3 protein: CAGQTSGTDTQYF

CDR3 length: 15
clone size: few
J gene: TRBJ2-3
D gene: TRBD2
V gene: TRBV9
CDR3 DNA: TGTGCCAGCAGCGTAGTGGCTAGCGGGATAGATACGCAGTATTTT
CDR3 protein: CASSVVASGIDTQYF

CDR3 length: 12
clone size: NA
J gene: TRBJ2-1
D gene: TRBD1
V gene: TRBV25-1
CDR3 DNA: TGTGCCAGCAGAGCAGGGGGCTTTGAGCAGTTCTTC
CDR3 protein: CASRAGGFEQFF